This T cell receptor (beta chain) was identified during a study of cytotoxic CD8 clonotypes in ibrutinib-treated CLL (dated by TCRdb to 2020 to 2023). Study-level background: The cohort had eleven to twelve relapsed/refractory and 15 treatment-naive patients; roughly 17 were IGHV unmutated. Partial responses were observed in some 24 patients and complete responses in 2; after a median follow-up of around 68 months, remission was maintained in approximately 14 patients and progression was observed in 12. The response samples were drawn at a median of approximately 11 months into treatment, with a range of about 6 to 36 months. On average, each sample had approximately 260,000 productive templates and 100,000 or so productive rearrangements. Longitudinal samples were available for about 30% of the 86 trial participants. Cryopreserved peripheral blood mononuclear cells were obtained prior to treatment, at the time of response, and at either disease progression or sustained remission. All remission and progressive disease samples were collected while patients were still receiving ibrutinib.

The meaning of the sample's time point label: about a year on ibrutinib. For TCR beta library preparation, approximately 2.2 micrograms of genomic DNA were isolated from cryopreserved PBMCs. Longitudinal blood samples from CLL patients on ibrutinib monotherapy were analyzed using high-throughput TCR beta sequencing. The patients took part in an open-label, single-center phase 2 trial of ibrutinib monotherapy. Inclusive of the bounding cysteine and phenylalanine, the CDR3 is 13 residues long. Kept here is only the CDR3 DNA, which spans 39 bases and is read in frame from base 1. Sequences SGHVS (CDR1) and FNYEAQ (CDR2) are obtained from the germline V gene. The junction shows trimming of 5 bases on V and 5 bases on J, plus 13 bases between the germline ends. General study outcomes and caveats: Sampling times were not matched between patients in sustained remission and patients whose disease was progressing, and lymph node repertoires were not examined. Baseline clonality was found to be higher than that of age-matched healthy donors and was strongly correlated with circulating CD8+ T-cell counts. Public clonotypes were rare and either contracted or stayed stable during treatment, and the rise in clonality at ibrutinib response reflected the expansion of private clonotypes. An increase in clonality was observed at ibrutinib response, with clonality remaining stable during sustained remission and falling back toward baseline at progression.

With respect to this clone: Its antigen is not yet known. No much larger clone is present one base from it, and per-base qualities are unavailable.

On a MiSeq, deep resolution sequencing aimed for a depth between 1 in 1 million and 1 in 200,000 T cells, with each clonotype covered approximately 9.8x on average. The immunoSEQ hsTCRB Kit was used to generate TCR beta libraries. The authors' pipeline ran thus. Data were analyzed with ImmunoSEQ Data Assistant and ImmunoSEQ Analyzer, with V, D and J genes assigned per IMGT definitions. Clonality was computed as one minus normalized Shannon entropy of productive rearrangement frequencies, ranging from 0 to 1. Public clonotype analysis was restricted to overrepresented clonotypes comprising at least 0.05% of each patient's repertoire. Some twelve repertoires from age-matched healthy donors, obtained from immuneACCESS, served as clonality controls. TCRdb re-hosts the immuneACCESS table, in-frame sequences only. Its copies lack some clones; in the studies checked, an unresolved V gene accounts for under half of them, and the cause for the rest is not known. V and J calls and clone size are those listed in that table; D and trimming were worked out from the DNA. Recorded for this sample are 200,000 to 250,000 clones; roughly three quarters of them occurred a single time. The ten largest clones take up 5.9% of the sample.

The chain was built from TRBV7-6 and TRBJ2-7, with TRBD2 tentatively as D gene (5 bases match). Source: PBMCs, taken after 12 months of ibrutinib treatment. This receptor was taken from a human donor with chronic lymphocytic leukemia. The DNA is TGTGCCAGCAGCAGGTCGGGAATTCACGAGCAGTACTTC. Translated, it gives CASSRSGIHEQYF.